The clone carrying this T cell receptor beta chain occurred once. Its target is unknown. This sample is drawn from a study of CD8+ T cells in alopecia areata. Sequencing used cDNA as its template, made by extracting RNA and reverse transcribing it. Generated by immunoSEQ multiplex PCR, the TCRdb table keeps only in-frame clones and is missing some. Of 90,000 to 120,000 clones in the sample, 84% were seen once. Trimming removed 7 bases from V and 6 bases from J, with 12 bases in between. CDR1 and CDR2 from the germline V gene are SEHNR and FQNEAQ (reference sequence). The length of the CDR3 is 13 residues. The sample's treatment: oral pan-JAK inhibitor, 5-10 mg twice daily. Alopecia areata patients provided lesional scalp punch biopsies and peripheral blood, both collected for the study. Sorted out of PBMCs were CD4+ T cells and CD8+ T cells. Findings and caveats of the study: Greater clonality was observed in lesional scalp samples, especially alopecia totalis/universalis, versus normal scalp.

The chain recombines TRBV7-9 with TRBJ1-4; D is perhaps TRBD1 (5 bases). The origin of this receptor is a human donor with alopecia areata. Source: CD8+ T cells sorted from blood, taken at week 24, from a patient treated with tofacitinib. This CDR3 reads CASTGGTDEKLFF. The CDR3 bases are TGTGCCAGCACCGGGGGGACGGATGAAAAACTGTTTTTT.